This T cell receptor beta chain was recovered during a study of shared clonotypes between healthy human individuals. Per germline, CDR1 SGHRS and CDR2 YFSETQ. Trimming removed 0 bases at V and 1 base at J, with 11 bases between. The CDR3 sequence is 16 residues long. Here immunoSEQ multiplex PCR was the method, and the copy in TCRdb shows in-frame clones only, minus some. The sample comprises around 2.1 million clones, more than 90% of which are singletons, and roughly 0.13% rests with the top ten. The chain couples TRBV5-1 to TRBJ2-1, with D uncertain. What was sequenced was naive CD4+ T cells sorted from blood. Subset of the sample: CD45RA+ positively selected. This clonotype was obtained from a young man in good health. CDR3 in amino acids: CASSLAGKGSYNEQFF. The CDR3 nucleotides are TGCGCCAGCAGCTTGGCAGGAAAAGGGTCCTACAATGAGCAGTTCTTC. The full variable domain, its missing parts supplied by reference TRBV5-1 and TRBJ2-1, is KAGVTQTPRYLIKTRGQQVTLSCSPISGHRSVSWYQQTPGQGLQFLFEYFSETQRNKGNFPGRFSGRQFSNSRSEMNVSTLELGDSALYLCASSLAGKGSYNEQFFGPGTRLTVL.